The rows below give T cell receptor beta chains drawn from one sample of a study of T cells in narcolepsy. Method: immunoSEQ multiplex PCR; TCRdb's copy keeps in-frame clones and lacks some. The sample includes 20,000 to 25,000 clones, under 95% of them seen just once. Sequencing input: CD45RA- memory CD4+ T cells from PBMCs. The receptors here all came from a human donor with narcolepsy. Both conserved end residues are part of each CDR3. D genes are given only for firm matches.

TRBD1,TRBV18,CASSPVRDSYGYTF
NA,TRBV6-6,CASSHNTEAFF
NA,TRBV7-9,CASSSGPDIQYF
NA,TRBV4-2,CASSQDEVGDQPQHF
TRBD2,TRBV9,CASSAYSRGGPRGSGELFF
NA,TRBV7-9,CASSFLGAGLPYEQYF
TRBD1,TRBV19,CATSAPDRLLDIQYF
NA,TRBV5-6,CASSLGVRNEQFF
NA,TRBV4-1,CASSQEVTDSNYGYTF
NA,TRBV18,CASSPPVLGMNEQFF
NA,TRBV11-3,CASSLDGRGGSNEQFF
NA,TRBV5-1,CASSPDRSSYNEQFF
TRBD2,TRBV7-2,CASTQTSGIGTQYF
TRBD1,TRBV15,CATSRELRGPYEQYF
NA,TRBV7-2,CASSLSVTPTDTQYF
NA,TRBV6-5,CASSQPPGYEQYF